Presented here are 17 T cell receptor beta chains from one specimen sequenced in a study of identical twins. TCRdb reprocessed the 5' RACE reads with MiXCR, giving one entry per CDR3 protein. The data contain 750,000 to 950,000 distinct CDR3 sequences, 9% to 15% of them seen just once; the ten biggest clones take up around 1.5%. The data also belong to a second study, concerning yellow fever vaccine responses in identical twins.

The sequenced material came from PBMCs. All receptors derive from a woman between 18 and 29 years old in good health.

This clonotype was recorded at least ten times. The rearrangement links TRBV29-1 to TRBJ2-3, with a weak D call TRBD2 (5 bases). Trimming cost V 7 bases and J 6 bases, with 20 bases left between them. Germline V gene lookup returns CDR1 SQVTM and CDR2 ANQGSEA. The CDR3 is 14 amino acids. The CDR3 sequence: CSARGRAVVDTQYF. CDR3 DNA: TGCAGCGCCCGGGGTAGGGCAGTGGTGGATACGCAGTATTTT.

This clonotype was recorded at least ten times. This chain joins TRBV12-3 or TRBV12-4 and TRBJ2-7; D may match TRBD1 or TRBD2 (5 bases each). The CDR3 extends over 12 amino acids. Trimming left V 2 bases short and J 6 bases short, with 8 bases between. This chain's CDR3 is CASSLLGVEQYF. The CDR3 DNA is TGTGCCAGCAGTTTATTGGGGGTCGAGCAGTACTTC.

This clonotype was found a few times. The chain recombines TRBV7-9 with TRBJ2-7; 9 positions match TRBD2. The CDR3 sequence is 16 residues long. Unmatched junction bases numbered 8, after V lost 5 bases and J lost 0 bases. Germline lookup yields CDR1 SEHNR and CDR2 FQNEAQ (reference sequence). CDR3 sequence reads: CASSQRTSASSYEQYF. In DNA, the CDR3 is TGTGCCAGCAGCCAACGGACTAGCGCGAGCTCCTACGAGCAGTACTTC.

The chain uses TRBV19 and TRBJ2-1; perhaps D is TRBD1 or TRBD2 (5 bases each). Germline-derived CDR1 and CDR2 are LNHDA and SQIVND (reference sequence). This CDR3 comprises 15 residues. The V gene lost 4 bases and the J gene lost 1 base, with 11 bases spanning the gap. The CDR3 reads CASSRGYLSYNEQFF. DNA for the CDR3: TGTGCCAGTAGTAGGGGGTACTTGTCCTACAATGAGCAGTTCTTC.

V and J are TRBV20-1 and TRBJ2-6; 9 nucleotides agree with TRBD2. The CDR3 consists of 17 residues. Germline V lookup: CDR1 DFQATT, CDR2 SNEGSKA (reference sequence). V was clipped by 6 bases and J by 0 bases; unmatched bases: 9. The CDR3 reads CSAPNRGRASGANVLTF. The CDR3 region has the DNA TGCAGTGCCCCAAACCGCGGGAGGGCCTCTGGGGCCAACGTCCTGACTTTC.

CDR3 residues: CATSEPDRALGYTF. CDR3 DNA sequence: TGTGCCACCAGTGAACCGGACAGGGCGTTGGGCTACACCTTC. The chain carries TRBV24-1 and TRBJ1-2; 8 bases match TRBD1. CDR1 KGHDR and CDR2 SFDVKD come from the germline V gene. CDR3 size: 14 residues. The V and J ends lost 4 bases and 8 bases, in that order; junction bases with no gene match: 8.

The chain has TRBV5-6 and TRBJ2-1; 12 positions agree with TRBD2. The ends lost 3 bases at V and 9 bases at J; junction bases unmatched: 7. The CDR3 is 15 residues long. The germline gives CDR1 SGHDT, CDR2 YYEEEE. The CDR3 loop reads CASSSGLAGFSEQFF. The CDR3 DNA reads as TGTGCCAGCAGCTCAGGACTAGCGGGGTTTAGTGAGCAGTTCTTC.

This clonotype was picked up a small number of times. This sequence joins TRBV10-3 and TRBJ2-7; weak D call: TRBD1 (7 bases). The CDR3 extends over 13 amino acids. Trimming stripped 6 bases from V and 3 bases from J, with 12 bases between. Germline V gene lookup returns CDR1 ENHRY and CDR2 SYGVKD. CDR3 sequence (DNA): TGTGCCATCAGGGAGGGGGCGGACTACGAGCAGTACTTC. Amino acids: CAIREGADYEQYF.

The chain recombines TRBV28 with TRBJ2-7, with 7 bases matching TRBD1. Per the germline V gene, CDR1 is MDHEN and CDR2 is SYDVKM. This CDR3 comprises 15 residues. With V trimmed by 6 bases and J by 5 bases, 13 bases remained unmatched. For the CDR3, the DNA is TGTGCCAGCAGCCTACGGGCAGGGGGTACAGACGAGCAGTACTTC. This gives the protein CASSLRAGGTDEQYF.

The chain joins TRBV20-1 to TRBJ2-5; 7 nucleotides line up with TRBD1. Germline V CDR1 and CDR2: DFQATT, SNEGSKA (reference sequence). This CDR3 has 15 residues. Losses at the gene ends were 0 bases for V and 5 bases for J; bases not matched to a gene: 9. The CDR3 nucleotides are TGCAGTGCTAGAGATTTCAGGGGGAGAGGGGAGACCCAGTACTTC. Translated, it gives CSARDFRGRGETQYF.

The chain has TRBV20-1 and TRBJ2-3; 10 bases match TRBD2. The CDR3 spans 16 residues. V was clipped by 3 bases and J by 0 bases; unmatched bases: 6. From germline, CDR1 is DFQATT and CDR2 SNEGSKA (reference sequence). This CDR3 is CSASPLAGASTDTQYF. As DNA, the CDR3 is TGCAGTGCTAGTCCTCTAGCGGGAGCTAGCACAGATACGCAGTATTTT.

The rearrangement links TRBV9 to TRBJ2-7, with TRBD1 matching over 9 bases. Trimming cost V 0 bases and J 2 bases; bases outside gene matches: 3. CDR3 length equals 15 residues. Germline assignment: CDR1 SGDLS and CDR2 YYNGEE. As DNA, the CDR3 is TGTGCCAGCAGCGTAGGCGGGACAGGGACCTACGAGCAGTACTTC. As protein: CASSVGGTGTYEQYF.

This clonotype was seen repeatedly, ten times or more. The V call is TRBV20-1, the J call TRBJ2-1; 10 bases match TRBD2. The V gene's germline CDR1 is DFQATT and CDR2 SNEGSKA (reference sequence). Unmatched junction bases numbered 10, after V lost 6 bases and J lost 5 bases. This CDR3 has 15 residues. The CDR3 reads CSAPPLAGVHNEQFF. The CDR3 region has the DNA TGCAGTGCGCCCCCCCTAGCGGGAGTCCACAATGAGCAGTTCTTC.

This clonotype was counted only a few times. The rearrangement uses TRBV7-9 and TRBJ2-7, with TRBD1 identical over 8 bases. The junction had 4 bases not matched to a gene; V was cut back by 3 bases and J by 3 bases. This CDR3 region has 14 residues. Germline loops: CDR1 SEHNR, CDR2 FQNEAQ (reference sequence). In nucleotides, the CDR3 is TGTGCCAGCAGCTTGGGGGGACAGGACTACGAGCAGTACGTC. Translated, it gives CASSLGGQDYEQYV.

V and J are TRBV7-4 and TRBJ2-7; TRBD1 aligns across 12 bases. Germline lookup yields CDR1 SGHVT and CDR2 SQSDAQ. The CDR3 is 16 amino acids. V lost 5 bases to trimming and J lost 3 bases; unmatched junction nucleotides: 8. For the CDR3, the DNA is TGTGCCAGCAGCCGGTCGGGACAGGGGGCGCGCTACGAGCAGTACTTC. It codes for CASSRSGQGARYEQYF.

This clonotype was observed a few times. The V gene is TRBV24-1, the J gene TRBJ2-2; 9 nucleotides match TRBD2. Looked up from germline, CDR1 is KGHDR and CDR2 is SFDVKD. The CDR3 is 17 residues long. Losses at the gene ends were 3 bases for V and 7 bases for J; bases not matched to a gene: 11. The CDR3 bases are TGTGCCACCAGTGATCGTTTTTCTAGCGGGGTTCGCGGGGAGCTGTTTTTT. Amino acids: CATSDRFSSGVRGELFF.

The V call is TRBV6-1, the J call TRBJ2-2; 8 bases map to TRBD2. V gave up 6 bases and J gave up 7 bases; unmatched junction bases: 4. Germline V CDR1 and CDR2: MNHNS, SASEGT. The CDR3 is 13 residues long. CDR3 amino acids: CASSPGGLGELFF. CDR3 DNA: TGTGCCAGCAGCCCGGGGGGGCTCGGGGAGCTGTTTTTT.